This is a list of T cell receptor beta chains from one sample in a study of chemoradiotherapy in HPV16-positive cancers. Clones were read by immunoSEQ multiplex PCR, and TCRdb kept only the in-frame ones, dropping some. The sample holds some 19,000 clones, more than 75% seen once. The sample here was blood, taken from a patient who underwent chemoradiotherapy. The receptors originated from a human donor with HPV-associated anogenital cancer. The CDR3 runs from the conserved cysteine through the conserved F or W. The order of the fields is clone size, D gene, V gene, CDR3 length, J gene, CDR3 DNA, CDR3 protein. D genes are given only for firm matches. Where a row states a size, it is once, few, many or the class of an expanded clone; other rows omit it.

few	.	TRBV4-1	14	TRBJ1-5	TGCGCCAGCAGCCAAGAAGGGGCTAATCAGCCCCAGCATTTT	CASSQEGANQPQHF
.	.	TRBV5-4	17	TRBJ2-6	TGTGCCAGCAGCTTGGAATCGGCGGTAACTGGGGCCAACGTCCTGACTTTC	CASSLESAVTGANVLTF
.	TRBD1	TRBV16	16	TRBJ1-2	TGTGCCAGCAGCCAATCGCTAAGACAGGGAAGCTATGGCTACACCTTC	CASSQSLRQGSYGYTF
.	.	TRBV6-5	14	TRBJ2-1	TGTGCCAGCAGAACGGTCGGGGGGCGCAATGAGCAGTTCTTC	CASRTVGGRNEQFF
once	.	TRBV7-9	15	TRBJ1-2	TGTGCCAGCAGCTTAAGTCAAGCCTCGTCGTATGGCTACACCTTC	CASSLSQASSYGYTF
.	TRBD2	TRBV7-9	18	TRBJ2-1	TGTGCCAGCAGCGAACTAGCGGGGGGGCCGAGTGGCTACAATGAGCAGTTCTTC	CASSELAGGPSGYNEQFF
.	.	TRBV2	10	TRBJ2-7	TGTGCCAGCGCGACCTACGAGCAGTACTTC	CASATYEQYF
.	.	TRBV7-8	15	TRBJ2-1	TGTGCCAGCAGCCGAAGTGGTAGCTCCTACAATGAGCAGTTCTTC	CASSRSGSSYNEQFF
.	TRBD1	TRBV5-1	15	TRBJ2-3	TGCGCCAGCAGCTTGAGAGGGGGCCACACAGATACGCAGTATTTT	CASSLRGGHTDTQYF
.	TRBD1	TRBV9	13	TRBJ2-7	TGTGCCAGCAGCGGACAGGGGGCCTACGAGCAGTACTTC	CASSGQGAYEQYF
.	.	TRBV5-1	15	TRBJ2-2	TGCGCCAGCAGCTTTGGGGGGAAAAGTGTCGGGGAGCTGTTTTTT	CASSFGGKSVGELFF
once	TRBD1	TRBV5-4	18	TRBJ1-1	TGTGCCAGCAGCTTTCCCGTGGGACAGGGGGCGCGGAACACTGAAGCTTTCTTT	CASSFPVGQGARNTEAFF
.	TRBD2	TRBV5-1	16	TRBJ2-7	TGCGCCAGCAGCCAAATACCGGGACTAGCGGGGCACGAGCAGTACTTC	CASSQIPGLAGHEQYF
.	.	TRBV7-8	14	TRBJ2-1	TGTGCCAGCAGCCCCCATGGGGTGGACAATGAGCAGTTCTTC	CASSPHGVDNEQFF
.	.	TRBV21-1	15	TRBJ1-1	TGTGCCAGCAGCAAAGTAGGGACGTCAGGCACTGAAGCTTTCTTT	CASSKVGTSGTEAFF